Following are 23 T cell receptor beta chains from one sample sequenced in a study of blood T cell repertoires in COVID-19. TCRdb keeps only in-frame clones here, not all; method: immunoSEQ multiplex PCR. The repertoire holds fewer than 200,000 clones, with roughly 85% as singletons. The sequencing input was peripheral blood. These receptors were taken from a woman aged 60-75 years with COVID-19, enrolled during active disease.

The rearrangement joins TRBV5-1 to TRBJ1-1, with 7 bases lining up with TRBD1. V gave up 0 bases and J gave up 0 bases; unmatched junction bases: 8. This CDR3 comprises 17 residues. Germline assignment: CDR1 SGHRS and CDR2 YFSETQ. CDR3 in amino acids: CASSLASTGYMNTEAFF. CDR3 sequence (DNA): TGCGCCAGCAGCTTGGCCTCGACAGGGTATATGAACACTGAAGCTTTCTTT.

This clone appeared once. The chain uses TRBV15 and TRBJ2-2; 8 bases match TRBD2. This CDR3 has 17 amino acids. Germline V lookup: CDR1 LNHNV, CDR2 YYDKDF (reference sequence). Trimming at V came to 1 base and at J to 1 base, leaving 5 bases not matched to a gene. CDR3 residues: CATSRGTGRGNTGELFF. Written as DNA, the CDR3 is TGTGCCACCAGCAGAGGCACCGGGAGGGGGAACACCGGGGAGCTGTTTTTT.

The gene calls are TRBV5-1 and TRBJ2-1; 9 positions match TRBD2. The CDR3 totals 16 residues. V trimming: 1 base; J trimming: 6 bases; junction bases outside the gene matches: 8. The V gene's germline CDR1 is SGHRS and CDR2 YFSETQ. The CDR3 DNA follows: TGCGCCAGCAGCTTGACAGTTAGCGGGAGTATCAATGAGCAGTTCTTC. Protein: CASSLTVSGSINEQFF.

The chain joins TRBV19 to TRBJ1-6; 11 nucleotides line up with TRBD1. This CDR3 is built from 15 residues. Germline V lookup: CDR1 LNHDA, CDR2 SQIVND (reference sequence). Germline trimming cut 5 bases from V and 6 bases from J; bases unmatched to any gene: 3. CDR3 region: CASSPGTGGNSPLHF. CDR3 sequence (DNA): TGTGCCAGTAGTCCAGGGACAGGGGGTAATTCACCCCTCCACTTT.

V gene TRBV6-5 combines with J gene TRBJ2-3; 7 bases are a match to TRBD1. The CDR3 runs 15 residues. The V gene's germline CDR1 is MNHEY and CDR2 SVGAGI. J lost 2 bases, V lost 8 bases, and 10 bases had no gene match. CDR3 DNA sequence: TGTGCCAGCCCTCGGACAGGCCCAACCACAGATACGCAGTATTTT. Amino acids: CASPRTGPTTDTQYF.

The chain recombines TRBV5-1 with TRBJ1-2; unclear D gene. The germline V gene has CDR1 SGHRS and CDR2 YFSETQ. Trimming pared 0 bases from V and 5 bases from J, leaving 14 bases between. The CDR3 spans 15 residues. CDR3 in amino acids: CASSLDGGGIYGYTF. DNA of the CDR3: TGCGCCAGCAGCTTGGACGGCGGCGGGATATATGGCTACACCTTC.

CDR3 sequence: CASSAGYTNYGYTF. CDR3 nucleotide sequence: TGTGCCAGCAGTGCAGGGTATACTAACTATGGCTACACCTTC. The gene calls are TRBV6-1 and TRBJ1-2; tentatively, D is TRBD1 (5 bases). CDR1 MNHNS and CDR2 SASEGT come from the germline V gene. V gave up 4 bases and J gave up 0 bases, with 9 bases separating them. This CDR3 has 14 amino acids.

Comments on this clone: Other DNA sequences in the sample encode the same CDR3. The chain employs TRBV5-1 and TRBJ2-5; TRBD2 matches at 9 bases. The germline V gene has CDR1 SGHRS and CDR2 YFSETQ. The trim removed 4 bases at V and 2 bases at J, leaving 3 bases unmatched. The CDR3 consists of 14 residues. The CDR3 loop is CASSPTSGQETQYF. In nucleotides, the CDR3 is TGCGCCAGCAGCCCGACTAGCGGACAAGAGACCCAGTACTTC.

The chain recombines TRBV5-1 with TRBJ1-2, with 10 positions matching TRBD1. V was pared by 4 bases and J by 8 bases, with 11 bases of the junction left unmatched. CDR1 and CDR2 from the germline V gene are SGHRS and YFSETQ. The CDR3 covers 15 residues. The CDR3 reads CASSLSPGQGYGYTF. The CDR3 coding sequence is TGCGCCAGCAGCCTATCTCCGGGACAGGGGTACGGCTACACCTTC.

V usage is TRBV6-1 and J usage is TRBJ1-2, with D unresolved. Trimming left V 2 bases short and J 1 base short, with 8 bases between. This CDR3 is built from 14 residues. The germline gives CDR1 MNHNS, CDR2 SASEGT. The CDR3 DNA reads as TGTGCCAGCAGTGAACGAGGCCTTAACTATGGCTACACCTTC. Amino acid sequence: CASSERGLNYGYTF.

The rearrangement uses TRBV19 and TRBJ2-1, with 10 nucleotides matching TRBD2. In germline, CDR1 is LNHDA, CDR2 SQIVND (reference sequence). The V gene end was trimmed by 1 base and the J gene end by 9 bases; junction bases not matched to a gene: 6. CDR3 length: 15 amino acids. In DNA form, the CDR3 reads TGTGCCAGTAGTATAGGGCCTAGCGGGAGAAGTGAGCAGTTCTTC. Translating it yields CASSIGPSGRSEQFF.

This clone was recorded at least ten times. This chain links TRBV19 with TRBJ1-5; D possibly corresponds to TRBD1 (6 bases). Germline assignment: CDR1 LNHDA and CDR2 SQIVND (reference sequence). The germline V and J ends were trimmed by 3 bases and 0 bases, with 6 bases remaining between them. This CDR3 region has 14 residues. This CDR3 is CASSMDSSNQPQHF. The CDR3 coding sequence is TGTGCCAGTAGTATGGACAGTAGCAATCAGCCCCAGCATTTT.

This chain uses TRBV7-9 with TRBJ1-3; D gene ambiguous. V was cut by 5 bases and J by 4 bases, with 21 bases left in between. The germline gives CDR1 SEHNR, CDR2 FQNEAQ (reference sequence). The CDR3 consists of 17 residues. The CDR3 reads CASSPVPGLTGGNTIYF. In DNA, the CDR3 is TGTGCCAGCAGCCCCGTTCCCGGGCTAACGGGAGGAAACACCATATATTTT.

Remarks on this clone: Other DNA sequences in this sample translate to the same CDR3. This chain joins TRBV6-1 and TRBJ2-3; 7 nucleotides match TRBD2. The germline V gene has CDR1 MNHNS and CDR2 SASEGT. There are 16 residues in the CDR3. The J segment lost 1 base and the V segment lost 1 base, leaving 5 bases of the junction unmatched. Written as DNA, the CDR3 is TGTGCCAGCAGTGAAGGGGGTCGGGGGGGCACAGATACGCAGTATTTT. Translated, it gives CASSEGGRGGTDTQYF.

The CDR3 DNA follows: TGTGCCAGCAGCAAGACAGGGTTGGGAGGCTACACCTTC. Residues: CASSKTGLGGYTF. V usage is TRBV6-5 and J usage is TRBJ1-2, with 7 bases aligning to TRBD1. CDR1 and CDR2 from the germline V gene are MNHEY and SVGAGI. The CDR3 is made up of 13 amino acids. With V trimmed by 6 bases and J by 8 bases, 9 bases remained unmatched.

V is TRBV6-5 and J is TRBJ1-1; D is uncertain. V gave up 7 bases and J gave up 5 bases, with 8 bases separating them. CDR1 is MNHEY, CDR2 SVGAGI, per germline. This CDR3 contains 11 residues. In DNA, the CDR3 is TGTGCCAGCATCATTACTACTGAAGCTTTCTTT. Amino acids: CASIITTEAFF.

This clone was seen only once. The rearrangement joins TRBV18 to TRBJ2-1; 14 bases line up with TRBD2. The ends lost 0 bases at V and 4 bases at J; junction bases unmatched: 5. Germline assignment: CDR1 KGHSH and CDR2 LQKENI. CDR3 length: 18 residues. The CDR3 is CASSPPGLAGGVYNEQFF. The CDR3 DNA is TGTGCCAGCTCACCACCAGGACTAGCGGGAGGAGTTTACAATGAGCAGTTCTTC.

The rearrangement links TRBV6-5 to TRBJ1-3; maybe TRBD1 (5 bases). This CDR3 has 15 amino acids. Per the germline V gene, CDR1 is MNHEY and CDR2 is SVGAGI. Trimming shortened V by 7 bases and J by 2 bases, and 15 bases separated the two germline ends. Here the CDR3 DNA reads TGTGCCAGCATTTTTCTCCCAGGGCCTGGAAACACCATATATTTT. This translates into CASIFLPGPGNTIYF.

This clone occurred once. The rearrangement joins TRBV5-4 to TRBJ2-2, with 9 bases lining up with TRBD1. CDR1 SGHNT and CDR2 YYREEE come from the germline V gene (reference sequence). The CDR3 is made up of 16 amino acids. V was pared by 4 bases and J by 4 bases, with 8 bases of the junction left unmatched. DNA for the CDR3: TGTGCCAGCAGCCCATGGGGACAGGGAAGCACCGGGGAGCTGTTTTTT. As protein: CASSPWGQGSTGELFF.

The chain uses TRBV7-9 and TRBJ2-1; D uncertain. The CDR3 spans 13 residues. Germline V gene sequence: CDR1 SEHNR, CDR2 FQNEAQ (reference sequence). Between the trimmed V and J ends, which lost 5 bases and 5 bases, there was a span of 10 bases. The DNA of the CDR3 is TGTGCCAGCAGCCTCCCCTATAACAATGAGCAGTTCTTC. This translates into CASSLPYNNEQFF.

This clone has only a few counts. This chain joins TRBV6-1 and TRBJ1-5, with D perhaps matching TRBD1 (5 bases). The CDR3 is made up of 16 amino acids. Germline CDR1 is MNHNS and CDR2 is SASEGT. V lost 2 bases, J lost 5 bases, and 16 bases lay in between. CDR3 DNA sequence: TGTGCCAGCAGTGAACCATGGGGCCGGCCAGATCAGCCCCAGCATTTT. Its translation: CASSEPWGRPDQPQHF.

The chain carries TRBV27 and TRBJ1-2; D is possibly TRBD1 (5 bases). This CDR3 has 13 residues. Germline-derived CDR1 and CDR2 are MNHEY and SMNVEV (reference sequence). The ends were cut back, 3 bases at V and 7 bases at J, with 12 bases in the middle. The CDR3 bases are TGTGCCAGCAGTTTTTCAGGGAAGACTGGCTACACCTTC. It encodes CASSFSGKTGYTF.

The V gene is TRBV11-3, the J gene TRBJ1-1; a weak D match, TRBD1 (5 bases). V dropped 1 base and J dropped 0 bases, with 15 bases sitting between them. CDR3 length: 17 amino acids. Germline-derived CDR1 and CDR2 are SGHNT and YENEEA. The CDR3 sequence is CASSLVGATPMNTEAFF. In DNA form, the CDR3 reads TGTGCCAGCAGCTTAGTTGGGGCCACACCAATGAACACTGAAGCTTTCTTT.